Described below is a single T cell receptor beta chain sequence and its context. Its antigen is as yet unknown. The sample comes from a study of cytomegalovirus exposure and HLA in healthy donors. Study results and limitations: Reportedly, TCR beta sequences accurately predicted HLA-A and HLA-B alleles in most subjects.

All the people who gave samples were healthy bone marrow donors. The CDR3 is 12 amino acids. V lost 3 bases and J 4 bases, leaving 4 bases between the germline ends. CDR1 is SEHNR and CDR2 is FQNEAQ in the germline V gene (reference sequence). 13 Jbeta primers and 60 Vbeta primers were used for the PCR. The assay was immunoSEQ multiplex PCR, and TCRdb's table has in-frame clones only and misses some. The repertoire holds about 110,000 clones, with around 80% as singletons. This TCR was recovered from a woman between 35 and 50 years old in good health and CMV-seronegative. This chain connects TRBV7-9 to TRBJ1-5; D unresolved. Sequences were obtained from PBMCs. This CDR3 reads CASSFLNQPQHF. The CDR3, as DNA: TGTGCCAGCAGCTTTCTAAATCAGCCCCAGCATTTT.